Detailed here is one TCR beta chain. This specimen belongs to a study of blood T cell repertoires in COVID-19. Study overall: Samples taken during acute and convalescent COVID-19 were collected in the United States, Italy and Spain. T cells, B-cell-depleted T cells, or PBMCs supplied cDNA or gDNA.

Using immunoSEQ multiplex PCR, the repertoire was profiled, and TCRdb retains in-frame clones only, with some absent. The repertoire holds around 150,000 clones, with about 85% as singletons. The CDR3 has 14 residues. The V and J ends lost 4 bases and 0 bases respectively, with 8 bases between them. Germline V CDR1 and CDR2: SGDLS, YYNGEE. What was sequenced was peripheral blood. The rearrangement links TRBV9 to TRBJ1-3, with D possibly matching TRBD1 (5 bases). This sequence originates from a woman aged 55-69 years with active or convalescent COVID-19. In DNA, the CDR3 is TGTGCCAGCAGCCCCAGGGACTCTGGAAACACCATATATTTT. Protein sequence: CASSPRDSGNTIYF.